This paragraph reports one T cell receptor beta chain. This entry belongs to a study of blood T cell repertoires in COVID-19. Across the study: The United States, Italy and Spain were the sources of the acute and convalescent COVID-19 samples. PBMCs, B-cell-depleted T cells, or T cells provided the cDNA or gDNA that made up the material.

In the authors' methods: Reference gene primer amplification in the assay estimated nucleated cell counts. The protocol was immunoSEQ multiplex PCR, while the TCRdb copy is restricted to in-frame clones and leaves out a portion. That table supplies the V and J calls and clone size; D and trimming were determined from the DNA. The repertoire holds tens of thousands of clones, with roughly 89% as singletons. CDR3 size: 14 residues. Trimming cost V 1 base and J 7 bases, with 11 bases left between them. CDR1 is SGHTA and CDR2 is FQGNSA in the germline V gene. This clonotype originated in a man in his fifties or sixties with active COVID-19. The chain combines TRBV7-2 with TRBJ1-5, with a possible D match to TRBD1 (5 bases). The sample consisted of peripheral blood. Written as DNA, the CDR3 is TGTGCCAGCAGCTTAGGGGTGGCAGGGCAGCCCCAGCATTTT. As protein: CASSLGVAGQPQHF.